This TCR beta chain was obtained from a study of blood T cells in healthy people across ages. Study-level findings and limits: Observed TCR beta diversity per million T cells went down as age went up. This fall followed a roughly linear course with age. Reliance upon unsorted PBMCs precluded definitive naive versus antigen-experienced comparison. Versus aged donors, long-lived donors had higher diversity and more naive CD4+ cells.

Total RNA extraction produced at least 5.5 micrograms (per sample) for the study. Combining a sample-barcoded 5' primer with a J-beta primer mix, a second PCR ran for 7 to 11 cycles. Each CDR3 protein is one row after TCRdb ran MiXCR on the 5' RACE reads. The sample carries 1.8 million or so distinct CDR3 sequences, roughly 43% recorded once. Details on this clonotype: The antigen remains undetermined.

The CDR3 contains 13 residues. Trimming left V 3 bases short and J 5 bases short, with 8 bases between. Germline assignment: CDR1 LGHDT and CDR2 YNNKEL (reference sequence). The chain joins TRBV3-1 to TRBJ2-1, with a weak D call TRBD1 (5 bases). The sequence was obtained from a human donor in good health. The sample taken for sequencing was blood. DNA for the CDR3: TGTGCCAGCAGCCAGACCAGGGACAATGAGCAGTTCTTC. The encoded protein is CASSQTRDNEQFF.